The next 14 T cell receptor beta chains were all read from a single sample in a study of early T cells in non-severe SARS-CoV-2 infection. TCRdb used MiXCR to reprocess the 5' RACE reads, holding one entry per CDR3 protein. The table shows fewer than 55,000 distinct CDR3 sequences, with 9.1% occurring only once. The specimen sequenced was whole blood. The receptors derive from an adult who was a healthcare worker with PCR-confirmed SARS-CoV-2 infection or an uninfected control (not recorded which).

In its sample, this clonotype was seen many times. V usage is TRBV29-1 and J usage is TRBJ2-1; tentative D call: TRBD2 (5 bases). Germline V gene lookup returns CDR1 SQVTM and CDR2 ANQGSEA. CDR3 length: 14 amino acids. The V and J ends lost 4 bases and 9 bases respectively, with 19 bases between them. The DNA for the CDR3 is TGCAGCGTTGCACGGTACACCCTTGGGAGTGAGCAGTTCTTC. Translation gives CSVARYTLGSEQFF.

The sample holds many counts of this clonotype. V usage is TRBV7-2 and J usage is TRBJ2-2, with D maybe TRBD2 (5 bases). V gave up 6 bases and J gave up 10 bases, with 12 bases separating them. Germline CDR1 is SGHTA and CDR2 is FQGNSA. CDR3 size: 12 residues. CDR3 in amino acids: CASSSSSLELFF. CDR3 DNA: TGTGCCAGCAGTTCTAGCTCCCTGGAGCTGTTTTTT.

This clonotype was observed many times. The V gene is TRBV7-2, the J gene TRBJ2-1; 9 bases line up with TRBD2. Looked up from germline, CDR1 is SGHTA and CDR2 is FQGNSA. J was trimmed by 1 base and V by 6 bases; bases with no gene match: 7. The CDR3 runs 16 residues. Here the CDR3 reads CASRDPSGGSYNEQFF. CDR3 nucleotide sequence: TGTGCCAGCAGAGACCCAAGCGGGGGGTCCTACAATGAGCAGTTCTTC.

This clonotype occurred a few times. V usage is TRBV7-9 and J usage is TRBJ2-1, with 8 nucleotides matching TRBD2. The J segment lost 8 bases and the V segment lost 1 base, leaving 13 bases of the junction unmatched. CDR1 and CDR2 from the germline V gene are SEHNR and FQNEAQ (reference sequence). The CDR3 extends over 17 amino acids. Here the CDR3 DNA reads TGTGCCAGCAGCTTAGGGCTAGCGGGCCTAGTTCGAGATGAGCAGTTCTTC. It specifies CASSLGLAGLVRDEQFF.

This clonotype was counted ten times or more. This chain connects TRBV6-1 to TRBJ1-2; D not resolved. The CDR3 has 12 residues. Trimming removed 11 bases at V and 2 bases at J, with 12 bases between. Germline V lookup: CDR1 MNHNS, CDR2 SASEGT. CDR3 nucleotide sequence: TGTGCCCTGTCCCCATTCAACTATGGCTACACCTTC. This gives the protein CALSPFNYGYTF.

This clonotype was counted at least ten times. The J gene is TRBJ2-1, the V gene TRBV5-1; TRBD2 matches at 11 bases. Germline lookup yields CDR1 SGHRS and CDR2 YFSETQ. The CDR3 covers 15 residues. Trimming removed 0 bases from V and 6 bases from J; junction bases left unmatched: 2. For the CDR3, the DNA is TGCGCCAGCAGCTTGGAGGGACTAGCGGTCAATGAGCAGTTCTTC. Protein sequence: CASSLEGLAVNEQFF.

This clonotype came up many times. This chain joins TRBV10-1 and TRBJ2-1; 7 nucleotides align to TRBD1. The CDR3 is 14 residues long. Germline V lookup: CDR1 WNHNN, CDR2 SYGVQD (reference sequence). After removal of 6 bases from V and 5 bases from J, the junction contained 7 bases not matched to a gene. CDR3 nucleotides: TGCGCCAGCAGCCGGGACAGTGGGAACAATGAGCAGTTCTTC. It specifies CASSRDSGNNEQFF.

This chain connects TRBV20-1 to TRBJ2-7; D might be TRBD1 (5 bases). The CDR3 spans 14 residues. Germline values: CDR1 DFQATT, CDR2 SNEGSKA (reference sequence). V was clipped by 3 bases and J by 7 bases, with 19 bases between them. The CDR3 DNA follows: TGCAGTGCTAGTTCCGACAGAGAGTTAGATGAGCAGTACTTC. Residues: CSASSDRELDEQYF.

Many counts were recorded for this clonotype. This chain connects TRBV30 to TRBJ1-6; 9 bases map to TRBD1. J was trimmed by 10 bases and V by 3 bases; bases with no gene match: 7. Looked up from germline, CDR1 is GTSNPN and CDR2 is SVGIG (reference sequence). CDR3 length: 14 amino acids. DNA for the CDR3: TGTGCCTGGAGAAAGGACAGGGGATCCTCACCCCTCCACTTT. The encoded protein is CAWRKDRGSSPLHF.

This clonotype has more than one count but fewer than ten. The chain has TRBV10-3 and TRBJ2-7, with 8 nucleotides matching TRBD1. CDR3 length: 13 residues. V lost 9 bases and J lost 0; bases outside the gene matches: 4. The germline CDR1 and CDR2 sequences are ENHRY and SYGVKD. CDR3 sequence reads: CAIRTGSSYEQYF. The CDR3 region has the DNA TGTGCCATAAGGACAGGGAGCTCCTACGAGCAGTACTTC.

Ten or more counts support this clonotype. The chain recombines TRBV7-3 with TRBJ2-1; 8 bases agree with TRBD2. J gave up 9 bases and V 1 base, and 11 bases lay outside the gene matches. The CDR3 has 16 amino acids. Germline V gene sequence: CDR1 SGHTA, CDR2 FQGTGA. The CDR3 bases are TGTGCCAGCAGCTTAATGTCAGCGGGAGAGATAAGTGAGCAGTTCTTC. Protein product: CASSLMSAGEISEQFF.

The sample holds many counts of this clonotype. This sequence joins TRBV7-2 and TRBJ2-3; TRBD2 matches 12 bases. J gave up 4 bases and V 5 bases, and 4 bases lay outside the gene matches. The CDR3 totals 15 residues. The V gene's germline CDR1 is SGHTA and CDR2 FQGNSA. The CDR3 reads CASSVTSGRPDTQYF. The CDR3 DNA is TGTGCCAGCAGCGTGACTAGCGGGAGACCAGATACGCAGTATTTT.

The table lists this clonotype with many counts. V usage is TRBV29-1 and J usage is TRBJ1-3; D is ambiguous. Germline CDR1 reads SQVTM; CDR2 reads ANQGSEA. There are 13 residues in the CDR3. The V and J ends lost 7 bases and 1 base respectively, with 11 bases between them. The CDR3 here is CSAGWGSGNTIYF. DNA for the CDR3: TGCAGCGCAGGATGGGGTTCTGGAAACACCATATATTTT.

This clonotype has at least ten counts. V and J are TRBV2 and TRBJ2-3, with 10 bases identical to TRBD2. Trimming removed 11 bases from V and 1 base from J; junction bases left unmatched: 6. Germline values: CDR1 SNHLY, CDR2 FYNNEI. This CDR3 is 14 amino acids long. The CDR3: CAAKREGGTDTQYF. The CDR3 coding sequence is TGTGCCGCCAAGCGGGAGGGAGGCACAGATACGCAGTATTTT.